This T cell receptor (beta chain) was recovered during a study of T cell repertoires in aging, cancer and after chemotherapy. As for the study in general: Donor ages fell into six groups from 30 or younger up to 70 or older. Points from the study as a whole: Rebound thymic output was suggested by rising median generation probability during chemotherapy in each cancer cohort. Compared with age-matched healthy donors, untreated hematological or solid cancer patients showed higher blood TCR clonality.

Trimming at V came to 4 bases and at J to 3 bases, leaving 7 bases not matched to a gene. Germline loops: CDR1 MGHRA, CDR2 YSYEKL. This CDR3 spans 16 amino acids. TRB rearrangements spanning V, D and J were amplified using mixed TRB-A/B primers. TCRdb used MiXCR to reprocess the multiplex PCR reads, holding one entry per CDR3 protein. The top ten clones hold about 50% of a sample with some 14,000 distinct CDR3 sequences, 25% of them seen once. Amplification of TCR beta used genomic DNA extracted from peripheral blood. Turning to this clonotype: Its antigen remains unidentified.

This receptor was taken from a human donor in good health. The sample was blood. The rearrangement uses TRBV4-1 and TRBJ1-5, with 9 bases lining up with TRBD1. The CDR3 DNA follows: TGCGCCAGCAGCCTGGGAGGGGACAGGGCCAATCAGCCCCAGCATTTT. Its protein product is CASSLGGDRANQPQHF.